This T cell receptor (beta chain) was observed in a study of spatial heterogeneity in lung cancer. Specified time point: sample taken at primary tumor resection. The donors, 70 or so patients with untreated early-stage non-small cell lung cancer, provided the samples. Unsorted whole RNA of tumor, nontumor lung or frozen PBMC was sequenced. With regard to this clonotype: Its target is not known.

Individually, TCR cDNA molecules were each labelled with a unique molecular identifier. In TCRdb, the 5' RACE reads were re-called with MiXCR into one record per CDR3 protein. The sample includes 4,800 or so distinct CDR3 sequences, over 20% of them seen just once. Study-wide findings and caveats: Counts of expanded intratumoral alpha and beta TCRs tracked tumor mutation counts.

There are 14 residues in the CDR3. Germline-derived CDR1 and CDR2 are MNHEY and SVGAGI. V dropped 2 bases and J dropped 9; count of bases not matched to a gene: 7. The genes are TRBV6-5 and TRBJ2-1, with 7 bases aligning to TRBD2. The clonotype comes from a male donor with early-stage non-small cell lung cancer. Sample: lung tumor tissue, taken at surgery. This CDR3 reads CASSYRRLASEQFF. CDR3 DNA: TGTGCCAGCAGTTACCGTCGACTAGCAAGTGAGCAGTTCTTC.